The sequence of this TCR beta chain was determined in a study of CD8+ T cells in alopecia areata (dated by TCRdb to between 2017 and 2018). A note on the overall study: Treated patients were enrolled in an open-label pilot trial of oral tofacitinib, 5 to 10 mg twice daily, for moderate-to-severe alopecia areata. Disease severity in treated patients was measured with the SALT score, which quantifies the percentage of affected scalp surface area. immunoSEQ multiplex PCR using 35 Vbeta forward primers and 13 Jbeta reverse primers was used to amplify TCRbeta CDR3 regions. RNA came from the PAXgene miRNA kit for fixed scalp, the miRNeasy kit for PBMCs, and the RNeasy kit for mouse skin. Tofacitinib was administered for 6 to 18 months, and 6 months of follow-up off drug were then conducted to assess delayed response and recurrence. On the human side, TCRbeta sequencing was run on scalp tissue and on sorted CD4+ and CD8+ peripheral blood T cells from healthy controls and from alopecia areata patients with either patchy or totalis/universalis disease. Scalp clonality was compared among normal scalp (n=4), patchy alopecia areata scalp (n=8), and alopecia totalis/universalis scalp (n=8). In both human patients and the C3H/HeJ mouse model, the study applied high-throughput TCRbeta sequencing to look at T cell clonal expansion in alopecia areata. Patients on tofacitinib were biopsied at baseline and after 4 and 24 weeks of treatment, and several of the patients also had a later scalp biopsy. The investigation overall reported the following: Because the treated cohort was small and had just a single nonresponder, larger studies are needed to establish links between baseline CD8+ expansion and response. Compared with mice, TCR sequences shared between patients were less clear, possibly partly because of HLA diversity across the patient population. With tofacitinib, both scalp clonality and the number of expanded CD8+ clones among the top 100 scalp clones went down significantly. Lesional scalp, especially in alopecia totalis/universalis, showed higher clonality and more expanded CD8+ clones than normal scalp, suggesting antigenic drive. Many expanded lesional clones persisted in scalp and blood during tofacitinib treatment, which may partly explain relapse after stopping treatment. Resident alphabeta T cells in normal human skin are also sequenced, complicating scalp TCR repertoire analysis, unlike mouse skin dominated by gammadelta T cells.

Library preparation was by the immunoSEQ multiplex PCR assay. RNA was extracted from all samples and reverse transcribed into cDNA as template for TCR sequencing. SuperScript III was used for first-strand cDNA synthesis, primed with a 2:1 mix of oligo-dT and random hexamers. A synthetic immune receptor repertoire was used to gauge amplification bias, and whatever bias remained was removed computationally. As for the authors' bioinformatics: Raw reads were preprocessed to remove errors, and CDR3 was defined by IMGT conventions from the conserved cysteine to phenylalanine. Clonality was computed by normalizing Shannon entropy by log2 of the number of productive unique TCRs and subtracting the result from 1. Whether scalp clones were CD4 or CD8 was inferred by matching scalp TCRbeta sequences against CD4 and CD8 repertoires sorted from blood. In its TCRdb copy, this immuneACCESS table keeps in-frame sequences only and misses some clones. Where compared with another copy, unresolved V genes explain less than half of these, and the others have no known cause. That table supplies the V and J calls and clone size; D and trimming were determined from the DNA. Across this sample there are about 210,000 clones, with approximately 47% seen only once. The ten largest clones take up roughly 2.8% of the sample.

This clone occurred a few times. Its target antigen remains unknown. The sample holds no much larger clone one base away, and base qualities are not on file. The germline V gene gives CDR1 as MDHEN and CDR2 as SYDVKM. The CDR3 has 14 amino acids, counting the end cysteine and phenylalanine. Just the 42-base CDR3 DNA is kept, in frame starting at base 1. The trim is 4 bases for V and 4 bases for J, with a gap of 13 bases between the germline ends. The treatment or condition label of this sample denotes: oral pan-JAK inhibitor, 5-10 mg twice daily. Lesional scalp punch biopsies and peripheral blood were collected from alopecia areata patients. After PBMCs were isolated by density centrifugation and stained for CD3, CD4 and CD8, a FACSAria was used to sort CD4+ and CD8+ T cells.

This specimen consisted of CD4+ T cells sorted from blood, obtained at approximately week 36, from a patient treated with tofacitinib. The TCR originated in a human donor with alopecia areata. The sequence is built from TRBV28 and TRBJ1-2; no D gene is confidently identified. CDR3 loop: CASSSGPPFYGYTF. The nucleotides read TGTGCCAGCAGTTCGGGCCCTCCCTTCTATGGCTACACCTTC.